Described below is a single T cell receptor (beta chain) sequence and its context. Its specificity is unknown. This CDR3 contains 15 residues. Looked up from germline, CDR1 is WSHSY and CDR2 is SAAADI. J gave up 5 bases and V 4 bases, and 9 bases lay outside the gene matches. This specimen comes from a study of cytomegalovirus exposure and HLA in healthy donors. General observations from the study: Listed as cytomegalovirus-associated were 150 to 200 TCR beta chains. Previously analyzed data showed that most TCR beta V segments were productive at a frequency of about 87% or about 30%. A later analysis found most CMV-associated TCR beta chains apparently HLA-restricted. The presence/absence work took it that sequencing depth was about the same across donors.

The PCR used 60 Vbeta and 13 Jbeta primers. Produced via immunoSEQ multiplex PCR; TCRdb's table is partial and in-frame only. Seen in this sample are 50,000 to 60,000 clones; the ten most common clones hold 3.5% to 4%. This receptor was obtained from a male donor in good health and CMV-seronegative. Input material: PBMCs. The rearrangement joins TRBV10-2 to TRBJ1-1; 8 bases agree with TRBD1. CDR3 in amino acids: CASSAQQGVRTEAFF. The DNA of the CDR3 is TGCGCCAGCAGTGCCCAACAGGGGGTGAGAACTGAAGCTTTCTTT.